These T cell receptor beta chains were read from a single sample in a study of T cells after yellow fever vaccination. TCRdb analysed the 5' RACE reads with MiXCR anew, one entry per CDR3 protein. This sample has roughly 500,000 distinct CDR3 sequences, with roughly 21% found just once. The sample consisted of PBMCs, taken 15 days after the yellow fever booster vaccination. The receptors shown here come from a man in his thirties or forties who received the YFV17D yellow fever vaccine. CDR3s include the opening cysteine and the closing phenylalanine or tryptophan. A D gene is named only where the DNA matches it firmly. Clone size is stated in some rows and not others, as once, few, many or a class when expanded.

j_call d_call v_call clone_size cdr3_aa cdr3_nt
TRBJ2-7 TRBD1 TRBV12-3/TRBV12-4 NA CASSTRPGQGSYEQYF TGTGCCAGCAGTACTAGACCGGGACAGGGATCCTACGAGCAGTACTTC
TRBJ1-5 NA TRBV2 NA CASRWRSNQPQHF TGTGCCAGCAGATGGCGGAGCAATCAGCCCCAGCATTTT
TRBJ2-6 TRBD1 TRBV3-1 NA CASSQTPLTGPGANVLTF TGTGCCAGCAGCCAAACCCCGCTGACAGGGCCTGGGGCCAACGTCCTGACTTTC
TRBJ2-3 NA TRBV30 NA CAWRKGDVGITDTQYF TGTGCCTGGAGGAAAGGGGATGTCGGCATCACAGATACGCAGTATTTT
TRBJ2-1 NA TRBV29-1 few CSVGWRSNEQFF TGCAGCGTTGGTTGGAGGTCCAATGAGCAGTTCTTC
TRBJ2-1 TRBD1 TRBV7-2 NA CASSYRQGTYNEQFF TGTGCCAGCAGCTATCGACAGGGAACCTACAATGAGCAGTTCTTC
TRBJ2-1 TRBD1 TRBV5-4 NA CASSLEQGGYNEQFF TGTGCCAGCAGCTTGGAACAGGGGGGTTACAATGAGCAGTTCTTC
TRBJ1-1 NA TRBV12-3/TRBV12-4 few CASRLSGVHTEAFF TGTGCCAGCAGGTTATCCGGGGTTCACACTGAAGCTTTCTTT
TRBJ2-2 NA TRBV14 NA CASSQQETGELFF TGTGCCAGCAGCCAGCAGGAGACCGGGGAGCTGTTTTTT
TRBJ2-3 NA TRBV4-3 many CASSQVWGAPRDTQYF TGCGCCAGCAGCCAAGTCTGGGGGGCGCCTAGGGATACGCAGTATTTT
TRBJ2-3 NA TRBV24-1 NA CATTAPGTADTQYF TGTGCCACCACCGCCCCGGGCACGGCAGATACGCAGTATTTT
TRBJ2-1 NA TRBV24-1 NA CATSDPEATGTEYNEQFF TGTGCCACCAGTGATCCCGAGGCGACCGGGACTGAATACAATGAGCAGTTCTTC
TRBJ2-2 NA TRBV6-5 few CASSYFDRQAGELFF TGTGCCAGCAGTTACTTCGACAGGCAAGCCGGGGAGCTGTTTTTT
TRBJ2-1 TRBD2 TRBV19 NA CASRNPSGRANEQFF TGTGCCAGTAGGAACCCTAGCGGGAGGGCCAATGAGCAGTTCTTC
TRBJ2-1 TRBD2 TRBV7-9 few CASSDTYGTSGHNEQFF TGTGCCAGCAGCGACACGTACGGGACTAGCGGCCACAATGAGCAGTTCTTC
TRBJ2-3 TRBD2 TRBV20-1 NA CSATSGKADTQYF TGCAGTGCAACTAGCGGGAAAGCAGATACGCAGTATTTT
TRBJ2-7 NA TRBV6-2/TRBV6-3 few CASSLFLEQYF TGTGCCAGCAGTTTGTTTCTCGAGCAGTACTTC
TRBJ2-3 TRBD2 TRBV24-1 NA CATSEPLAGRDTQYF TGTGCCACCAGTGAACCTTTAGCGGGACGCGATACGCAGTATTTT
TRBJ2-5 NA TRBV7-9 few CASLLGVGAEETQYF TGTGCCAGCCTCCTTGGGGTAGGGGCAGAAGAGACCCAGTACTTC
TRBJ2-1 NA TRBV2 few CATTELGPNEQFF TGTGCCACCACAGAACTAGGACCCAATGAGCAGTTCTTC
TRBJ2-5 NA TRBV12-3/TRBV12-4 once CASSVQDTSETQYF TGTGCCAGCAGTGTTCAGGACACCTCGGAGACCCAGTACTTC
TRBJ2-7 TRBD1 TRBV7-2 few CASSRTWTGGAEQYF TGTGCCAGCAGCCGAACTTGGACAGGGGGGGCCGAGCAGTACTTC
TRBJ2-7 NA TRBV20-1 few CSAGGYGRGYYEQYF TGCAGTGCTGGGGGCTATGGGCGGGGTTACTACGAGCAGTACTTC